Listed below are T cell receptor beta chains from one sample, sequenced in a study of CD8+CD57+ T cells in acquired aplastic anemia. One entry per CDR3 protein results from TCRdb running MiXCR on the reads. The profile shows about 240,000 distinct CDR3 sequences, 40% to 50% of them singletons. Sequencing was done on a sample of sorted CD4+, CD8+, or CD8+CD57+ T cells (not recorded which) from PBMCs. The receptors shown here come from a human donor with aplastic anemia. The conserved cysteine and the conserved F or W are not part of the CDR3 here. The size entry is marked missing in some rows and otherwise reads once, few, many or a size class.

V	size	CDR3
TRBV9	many	ASSVVSGGRGNEQF
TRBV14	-	ASSQARGVIEQY
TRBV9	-	ASSPAESDYGYT
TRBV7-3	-	ASSLNGGGTDTQY
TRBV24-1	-	ATSDLRRQGDTEAF
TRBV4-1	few	ASSRSWGISNQPQH
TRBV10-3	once	AIGPGLEDTQY
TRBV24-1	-	ATSDVGQPQH
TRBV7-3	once	ASSLGVSLHGYT
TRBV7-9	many	ASSFGLEGRGNQPQH
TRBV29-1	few	SARPRLVLETQY
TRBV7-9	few	ASSVRGPQH